This T cell receptor (beta chain) was obtained from a study of T cell responses to AZD1222 COVID-19 vaccine. Sequencing was performed with immunoSEQ multiplex PCR; in TCRdb, only in-frame clones are kept and a portion is missing. The repertoire holds around 150,000 clones, less than 95% seen once, with about 6% in the top ten. The TCR was taken from an adult who received the AZD1222 COVID-19 vaccine. Here the sequenced sample was peripheral blood, taken 28 days after the second AZD1222 dose.

The CDR3 region has the DNA TGTGCCAGTAGTATTTCGGGGGACACCAATCAGCCCCAGCATTTT. Protein product: CASSISGDTNQPQHF. The chain uses TRBV19 and TRBJ1-5, with D maybe TRBD1 (6 bases). Per germline, CDR1 LNHDA and CDR2 SQIVND (reference sequence). Deletions cut 3 bases from V and 3 bases from J, with 12 bases between. The CDR3 length is 15 residues.